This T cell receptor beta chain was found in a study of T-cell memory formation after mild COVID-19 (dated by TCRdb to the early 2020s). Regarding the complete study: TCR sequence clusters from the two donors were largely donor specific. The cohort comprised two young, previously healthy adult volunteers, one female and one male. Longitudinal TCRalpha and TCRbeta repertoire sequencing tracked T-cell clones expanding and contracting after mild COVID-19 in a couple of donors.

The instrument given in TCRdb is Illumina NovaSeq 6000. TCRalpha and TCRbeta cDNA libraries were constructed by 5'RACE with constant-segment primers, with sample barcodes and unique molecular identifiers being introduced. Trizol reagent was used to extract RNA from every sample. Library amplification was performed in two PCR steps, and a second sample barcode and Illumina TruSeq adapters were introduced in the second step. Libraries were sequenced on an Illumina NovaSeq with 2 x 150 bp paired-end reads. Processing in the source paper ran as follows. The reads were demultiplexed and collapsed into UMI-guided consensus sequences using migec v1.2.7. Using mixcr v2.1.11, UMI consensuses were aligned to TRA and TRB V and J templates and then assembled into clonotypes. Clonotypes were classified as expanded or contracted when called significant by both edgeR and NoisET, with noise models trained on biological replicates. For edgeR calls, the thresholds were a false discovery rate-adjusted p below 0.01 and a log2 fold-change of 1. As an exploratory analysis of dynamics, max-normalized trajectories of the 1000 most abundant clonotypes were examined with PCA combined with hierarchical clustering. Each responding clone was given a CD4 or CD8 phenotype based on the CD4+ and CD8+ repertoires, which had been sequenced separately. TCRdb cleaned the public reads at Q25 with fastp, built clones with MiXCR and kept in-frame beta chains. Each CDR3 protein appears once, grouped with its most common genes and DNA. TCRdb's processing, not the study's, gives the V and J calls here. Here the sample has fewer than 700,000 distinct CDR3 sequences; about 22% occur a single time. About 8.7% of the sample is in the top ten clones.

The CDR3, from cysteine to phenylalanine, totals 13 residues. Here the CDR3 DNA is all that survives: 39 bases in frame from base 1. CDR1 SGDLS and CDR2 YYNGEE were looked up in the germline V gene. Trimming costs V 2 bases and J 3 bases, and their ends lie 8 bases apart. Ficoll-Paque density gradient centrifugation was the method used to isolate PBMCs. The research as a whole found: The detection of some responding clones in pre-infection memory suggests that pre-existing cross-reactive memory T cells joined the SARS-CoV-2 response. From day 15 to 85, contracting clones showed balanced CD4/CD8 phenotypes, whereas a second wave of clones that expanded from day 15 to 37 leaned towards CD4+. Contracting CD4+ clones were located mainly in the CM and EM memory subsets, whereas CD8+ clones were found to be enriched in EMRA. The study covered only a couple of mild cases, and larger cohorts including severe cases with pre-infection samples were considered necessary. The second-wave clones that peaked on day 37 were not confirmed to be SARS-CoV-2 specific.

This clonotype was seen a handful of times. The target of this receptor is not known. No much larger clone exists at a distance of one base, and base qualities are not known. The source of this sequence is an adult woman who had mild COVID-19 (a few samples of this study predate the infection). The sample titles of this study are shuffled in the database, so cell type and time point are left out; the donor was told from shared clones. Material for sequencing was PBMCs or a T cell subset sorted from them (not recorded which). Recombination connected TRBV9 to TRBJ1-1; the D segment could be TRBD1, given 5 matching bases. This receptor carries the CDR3 CASSVRGDTEAFF. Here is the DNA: TGTGCCAGCAGCGTTCGGGGGGACACTGAAGCTTTCTTT.